This entry describes one T cell receptor (beta chain). This entry is derived from a study of blood T cell repertoires in COVID-19. Study context: Acute-phase and convalescent COVID-19 samples originated in the United States, Italy and Spain.

Authors' processing steps: Amplified reference gene primers provided the basis for estimating nucleated cell counts. The repertoire was sequenced with immunoSEQ multiplex PCR; TCRdb's copy has only in-frame clones and lacks some. The V and J calls and clone size are taken from that table; D and trimming were inferred from the DNA. The sample yields 50,000 to 70,000 clones, roughly 85% seen once. Material: peripheral blood. This clonotype originated in a man in his sixties with acute or convalescent COVID-19.

Here the CDR3 DNA reads TGTGCCAGTAGTAGCTCGGGACTAGCGGGAGCCGAGCAGTACTTC. Translating it yields CASSSSGLAGAEQYF. The chain combines TRBV19 with TRBJ2-7; 14 bases line up with TRBD2. V gave up 4 bases and J gave up 6 bases; unmatched junction bases: 5. Germline CDR1 is LNHDA and CDR2 is SQIVND (reference sequence). CDR3 length: 15 amino acids.